What follows are 29 T cell receptor beta chains derived from one specimen sequenced in a study of early T cells in non-severe SARS-CoV-2 infection. TCRdb passed the 5' RACE reads through MiXCR, listing each CDR3 protein once. The sample lists tens of thousands of distinct CDR3 sequences; around 7% were seen once. The material sequenced was whole blood. These receptors came from an adult who was a healthcare worker with PCR-confirmed SARS-CoV-2 infection or an uninfected control (not recorded which).

The chain carries TRBV4-2 and TRBJ2-3; D unclear. This CDR3 is 14 amino acids long. Trimming cost V 2 bases and J 4 bases, with 10 bases left between them. Germline-derived CDR1 and CDR2 are LGHNA and YNFKEQ. The CDR3 spells CASSQPHSSDTQYF. In nucleotides, the CDR3 is TGTGCCAGCAGCCAACCGCATTCGTCAGATACGCAGTATTTT.

The gene calls are TRBV5-5 and TRBJ2-7, with 8 bases identical to TRBD2. CDR1 and CDR2 from the germline V gene are SGHKS and YYEKEE (reference sequence). V lost 0 bases, J lost 0 bases, and 8 bases stayed unmatched. The CDR3 has 17 amino acids. The CDR3 protein is CASSLALAGGSSYEQYF. The CDR3 region has the DNA TGTGCCAGCAGCTTGGCCTTGGCGGGAGGAAGCTCCTACGAGCAGTACTTC.

V and J are TRBV5-1 and TRBJ1-4; 7 bases are a match to TRBD1. The trim removed 4 bases at V and 0 bases at J, leaving 9 bases unmatched. Per the germline V gene, CDR1 is SGHRS and CDR2 is YFSETQ. This CDR3 has 17 residues. The CDR3 region is CASSPAGTAATNEKLFF. DNA for the CDR3: TGCGCCAGCAGCCCAGCCGGGACAGCTGCAACTAATGAAAAACTGTTTTTT.

This clonotype occurred many times. This chain uses TRBV6-6 with TRBJ2-1, with 10 positions matching TRBD1. Germline V CDR1 and CDR2: MNHNY, SVGAGI (reference sequence). The V segment lost 7 bases and the J segment 10 bases; nucleotides outside the gene matches: 10. CDR3 length: 14 residues. Here the CDR3 reads CASTVGQGNEEQFF. The CDR3 DNA is TGTGCCAGCACAGTGGGACAGGGGAATGAGGAGCAGTTCTTC.

In its sample, this clonotype was seen many times. This chain uses TRBV11-2 with TRBJ2-1; 13 bases are a match to TRBD2. After removal of 3 bases from V and 8 bases from J, the junction contained 13 bases not matched to a gene. The CDR3 is 18 residues long. Germline V gene lookup returns CDR1 SGHAT and CDR2 FQNNGV. This chain's CDR3 is CASSFSRRTSGRRDEQFF. In nucleotides, the CDR3 is TGTGCCAGCAGCTTTAGTAGGAGGACTAGCGGGAGAAGGGATGAGCAGTTCTTC.

This clonotype appeared many times. The V and J genes are TRBV6-2 or TRBV6-3 and TRBJ2-7; TRBD2 aligns across 13 bases. The germline V gene encodes CDR1 MNHEY and CDR2 SVGEGT. This CDR3 spans 15 amino acids. V lost 1 base, J lost 3 bases, and 0 bases stayed unmatched. The CDR3 region is CASSYWTSGSYEQYF. For the CDR3, the DNA is TGTGCCAGCAGTTACTGGACTAGCGGGAGCTACGAGCAGTACTTC.

This clonotype was counted many times. The V call is TRBV3-1, the J call TRBJ2-5, with no clear D. Trimming stripped 4 bases from V and 4 bases from J, with 7 bases between. The CDR3 length is 12 residues. The germline V gene has CDR1 LGHDT and CDR2 YNNKEL (reference sequence). CDR3 nucleotides: TGTGCCAGCAGCCGCCTAGGAGAGACCCAGTACTTC. Amino acid sequence: CASSRLGETQYF.

This clonotype was found a few times. This sequence may be a read error, since a much larger clone differs from it by one base. V and J are TRBV6-1 and TRBJ1-6; D is ambiguous. CDR1 and CDR2 (germline): MNHNS, SASEGT. CDR3 length: 16 residues. CDR3 in amino acids: CASGEADGMNRSPLHF. The CDR3 DNA is TGTGCCAGCGGTGAAGCGGACGGGATGAATAGATCACCCCTCCACTTT.

There are many counts of this clonotype. The gene calls are TRBV11-2 and TRBJ2-5; 7 bases match TRBD1. There are 14 residues in the CDR3. The junction had 3 bases not matched to a gene; V was cut back by 2 bases and J by 3 bases. Germline V lookup: CDR1 SGHAT, CDR2 FQNNGV. CDR3 sequence reads: CASSLYTGEETQYF. CDR3 sequence (DNA): TGTGCCAGCAGCTTATACACAGGGGAAGAGACCCAGTACTTC.

This clonotype turned up a few times. The DNA of the CDR3 is TGCGCCAGCAGCTTTAACGGGGGCGAGCAGTACTTC. This encodes CASSFNGGEQYF. The rearrangement links TRBV5-1 to TRBJ2-7; D perhaps matches TRBD2 (6 bases). The germline V and J ends were trimmed by 2 bases and 6 bases, with 9 bases remaining between them. This CDR3 spans 12 amino acids. The germline V gene encodes CDR1 SGHRS and CDR2 YFSETQ.

This clonotype has a count of ten or more. This chain joins TRBV27 and TRBJ2-6; D is ambiguous. CDR1 and CDR2 from the germline V gene are MNHEY and SMNVEV (reference sequence). V lost 5 bases, J lost 4 bases, and 9 bases lay in between. The CDR3 runs 14 residues. The CDR3, as DNA: TGTGCCAGCAGTCCCCTCCCAGGGGCCAACGTCCTGACTTTC. It encodes CASSPLPGANVLTF.

This clonotype was counted many times. V gene TRBV15 combines with J gene TRBJ2-7, with 12 bases matching TRBD2. Germline V gene sequence: CDR1 LNHNV, CDR2 YYDKDF (reference sequence). The V gene end was trimmed by 5 bases and the J gene end by 3 bases; junction bases not matched to a gene: 5. This CDR3 region has 15 residues. CDR3 coding DNA: TGTGCCACCAGCTATCGACTAGCGGGAGTCTACGAGCAGTACTTC. Its translation: CATSYRLAGVYEQYF.

The table lists this clonotype with many counts. The gene calls are TRBV11-1 and TRBJ2-3; tentatively, D is TRBD1 (6 bases). V lost 0 bases, J lost 2 bases, and 12 bases lay in between. There are 16 residues in the CDR3. CDR1 is SGHAT, CDR2 FQDESV, per germline (reference sequence). As DNA, the CDR3 is TGTGCCAGCAGCTTAGCGGGGGCGCGATCCACAGATACGCAGTATTTT. Residues: CASSLAGARSTDTQYF.

This clonotype was picked up many times. The genes are TRBV7-2 and TRBJ2-3; D may be TRBD2 (6 bases). The CDR3 is made up of 15 amino acids. V was trimmed by 2 bases and J by 1 base, leaving 10 bases between them. Germline CDR1 is SGHTA and CDR2 is FQGNSA. CDR3 DNA: TGTGCCAGCAGCTTATTGACGGGGGGCACAGATACGCAGTATTTT. Amino acids: CASSLLTGGTDTQYF.

This clonotype was seen many times. This chain uses TRBV29-1 with TRBJ2-7; no definite D call. Germline loops: CDR1 SQVTM, CDR2 ANQGSEA. The CDR3 spans 12 residues. V lost 7 bases and J 5 bases, leaving 15 bases between the germline ends. The CDR3 spells CSACSGPHEQYF. CDR3 nucleotides: TGCAGCGCATGTTCAGGTCCCCACGAGCAGTACTTC.

This clonotype was seen at least ten times. The chain carries TRBV6-5 and TRBJ1-2, with D unclear. The CDR3 is 13 amino acids. Trimming stripped 6 bases from V and 0 bases from J, with 8 bases between. Germline CDR1 MNHEY, CDR2 SVGAGI. The CDR3 DNA reads TGTGCCAGCAGGTCTTCAGCTAACTATGGCTACACCTTC. It specifies CASRSSANYGYTF.

This clonotype was seen at least ten times. This chain connects TRBV6-1 to TRBJ1-5, with D perhaps TRBD1 (5 bases). Trimming pared 6 bases from V and 0 bases from J, leaving 12 bases between. This CDR3 region has 15 residues. CDR1 is MNHNS and CDR2 is SASEGT in the germline V gene. CDR3 loop: CASSKGPYSNQPQHF. The CDR3, as DNA: TGTGCCAGCAGCAAGGGACCCTATAGCAATCAGCCCCAGCATTTT.

The chain joins TRBV3-1 to TRBJ2-7; no firm D call. Germline assignment: CDR1 LGHDT and CDR2 YNNKEL (reference sequence). V lost 4 bases to trimming and J lost 0 bases, with 10 bases between them. CDR3 length: 14 amino acids. CDR3 nucleotides: TGTGCCAGCAGCCCGGCCAGGAGCTCCTACGAGCAGTACTTC. Amino acid sequence: CASSPARSSYEQYF.

This clonotype was detected many times. The gene calls are TRBV7-9 and TRBJ1-1, with 8 bases identical to TRBD1. CDR3 size: 14 residues. V was clipped by 0 bases and J by 9 bases; unmatched bases: 6. Germline lookup yields CDR1 SEHNR and CDR2 FQNEAQ (reference sequence). The CDR3 coding sequence is TGTGCCAGCAGCTTAGCGGTGGACAGGGAAAAAGCTTTCTTT. This gives the protein CASSLAVDREKAFF.

The table lists this clonotype with many counts. The V and J genes are TRBV19 and TRBJ1-1; no definite D call. The length of the CDR3 is 11 residues. CDR1 is LNHDA, CDR2 SQIVND, per germline (reference sequence). V was trimmed by 5 bases and J by 8 bases, leaving 9 bases between them. Written as DNA, the CDR3 is TGTGCCAGTAGTGCCAACTGGGAAGCTTTCTTT. Encoded protein: CASSANWEAFF.

This clonotype was detected only a few times. The chain combines TRBV2 with TRBJ2-7; D may be TRBD1 (6 bases). CDR1 is SNHLY, CDR2 FYNNEI, per germline. The CDR3 covers 14 residues. V was shortened by 7 bases and J by 2 bases, with 15 bases between the two germline ends. The CDR3 bases are TGTGCCAGCACCCACACACAGGGTCCCTACGAGCAGTACTTC. Encoded protein: CASTHTQGPYEQYF.

In its sample, this clonotype was seen many times. This chain connects TRBV15 to TRBJ1-4, with TRBD1 matching over 8 bases. The CDR3 extends over 16 amino acids. Trimming removed 3 bases from V and 6 bases from J; junction bases left unmatched: 9. Germline V gene lookup returns CDR1 LNHNV and CDR2 YYDKDF (reference sequence). The CDR3 loop is CATSSDSGGLDEKLFF. Here the CDR3 DNA reads TGTGCCACCAGCAGCGATTCAGGGGGCTTAGATGAAAAACTGTTTTTT.

In its sample, this clonotype was seen many times. The chain combines TRBV6-1 with TRBJ2-2; TRBD2 is a possible D gene (5 bases). With 6 bases removed from V and 3 bases from J, the gap between germline ends came to 11 bases. CDR3 size: 14 residues. Germline values: CDR1 MNHNS, CDR2 SASEGT. The CDR3 sequence is CASRVQADTGELFF. CDR3 nucleotides: TGTGCCAGCAGGGTTCAAGCGGACACCGGGGAGCTGTTTTTT.

This clonotype was counted many times. In DNA form, the CDR3 reads TGTGCCAGCAGCCTCCGACTAGCGGGGGGACCCTACGAGCAGTACTTC. This translates into CASSLRLAGGPYEQYF. The V call is TRBV7-2, the J call TRBJ2-7, with 13 bases identical to TRBD2. V lost 5 bases and J lost 2; bases outside the gene matches: 6. The germline gives CDR1 SGHTA, CDR2 FQGNSA. CDR3 size: 16 residues.

This clonotype was observed many times. This sequence joins TRBV11-1 and TRBJ2-5; no firm D call. Germline V gives CDR1 SGHAT, CDR2 FQDESV (reference sequence). This CDR3 contains 11 residues. Trimming removed 5 bases at V and 4 bases at J, with 5 bases between. CDR3 DNA sequence: TGTGCCAGCAGCCAGCGAGAGACCCAGTACTTC. This translates into CASSQRETQYF.

This clonotype was picked up many times. V and J are TRBV6-6 and TRBJ2-1, with D perhaps given as TRBD1 or TRBD2 (5 bases each). The CDR3 covers 14 residues. Germline assignment: CDR1 MNHNY and CDR2 SVGAGI (reference sequence). V was shortened by 4 bases and J by 8 bases, with 15 bases between the two germline ends. CDR3 protein: CASSSVGGGDEQFF. In DNA form, the CDR3 reads TGTGCCAGCAGTTCGGTTGGGGGTGGCGATGAGCAGTTCTTC.

This clonotype showed up many times. This chain's CDR3 is CASRSLNTEAFF. CDR3 in DNA: TGCGCCAGCAGATCGCTAAACACTGAAGCTTTCTTT. The chain has TRBV5-1 and TRBJ1-1; no firm D call. The CDR3 covers 12 residues. Germline V lookup: CDR1 SGHRS, CDR2 YFSETQ. V lost 5 bases, J lost 2 bases, and 7 bases lay in between.

This clonotype showed up many times. V and J are TRBV5-8 and TRBJ2-2; 8 nucleotides agree with TRBD1. The CDR3 is 19 amino acids. V shed 0 bases, J shed 3 bases, and the junction held 13 bases outside the gene matches. Germline V gene lookup returns CDR1 SGHTS and CDR2 YDEGEE. The CDR3 loop is CASSLVRTGRSVDTGELFF. CDR3 nucleotide sequence: TGTGCCAGCAGCTTGGTCCGGACAGGGAGGTCAGTGGACACCGGGGAGCTGTTTTTT.

This clonotype was observed at least ten times. The chain uses TRBV24-1 and TRBJ2-1; D possibly uses TRBD1 or TRBD2 (5 bases each). The V end lost 4 bases, the J end lost 9 bases, and 18 bases lay between the germline ends. Germline CDR1 is KGHDR and CDR2 is SFDVKD. The CDR3 totals 15 residues. CDR3 in amino acids: CATSESTFGTGEQFF. The CDR3 nucleotides read TGTGCCACCAGTGAATCTACCTTTGGGACGGGTGAGCAGTTCTTC.